This T cell receptor beta chain was recorded in a study of neurological immune-mediated disorders (dated 2019 in TCRdb). For the study in its entirety: Of the approximately 35 multiple sclerosis patients, around 30 had relapsing-remitting MS and 3 had secondary progressive MS. The approximately 98 TCR-beta libraries included longitudinal samples, technical triplicates and paired sorted CD4+ and CD8+ T-cell subsets alongside PBMC samples. The cohort included around 70 subjects: about 14 with HAM/TSP, around 34 with multiple sclerosis, and approximately 20 healthy controls. Peripheral blood TCR-beta repertoires from HTLV-I-associated myelopathy (HAM/TSP) patients, multiple sclerosis patients and healthy controls were compared by UMI-based sequencing. General findings and caveats noted by the study authors: Repertoires from 18 of 34 MS patients were grouped by phylogenetic analysis into a cluster of related CDR3 sequences, suggesting a possible repertoire-level signature. No identical CDR3 amino acid sequences were found to be shared among expanded clones across subjects, suggesting that TCR-beta repertoires were private in all groups. TCR clonal expansion was highest in HAM/TSP patients and lowest in MS patients, with MS patients falling below even healthy controls. The MS cluster showed no association with clinical or MRI features, and the authors stated that larger cohorts are needed.

Unsorted PBMC libraries were generated from 2 million PBMCs stored in RNAlater at -80 °C until RNA extraction. Multiple sclerosis patients were enrolled in a US clinical protocol evaluating disease progression by magnetic resonance imaging. Peripheral blood was subjected to Ficoll-Hypaque density gradient centrifugation to isolate PBMCs, which were then cryopreserved in liquid nitrogen. This clonotype was observed at least ten times. The antigen it binds to is not known. The sample holds no much larger clone one base away, and base qualities are not on file. cDNA synthesis used template-switch 5'RACE with a primer carrying a 10-nucleotide random unique molecular identifier tagging each TCR transcript. Over 200 million TCR-beta sequences, covering 15-18 subjects, were produced in each sequencing run. The RNeasy kit was used for extraction of total RNA. Using the KAPA Real-time Library Amplification kit, TCR-beta VDJ regions were amplified with primers for the TCR constant region and the 5'RACE anchor. Sample indexes and Illumina adaptors were added in a first PCR, and a second PCR then increased library yield. After purification with Ampure beads, the TCR product of roughly 650 bp was size-selected on a 2% E-gel SizeSelection system. Before pooling, library quality was checked on a Bioanalyzer, concentration was measured with Qubit, and libraries were quantified with the Kapa Library Quantification kit. Paired-end 2 x 150 bp sequencing of the libraries was performed on an Illumina HiSeq 2500. To increase sequence diversity, 25-30% phiX was spiked into each library pool. The authors' pipeline ran thus. Quality-filtered reads were processed with the UMI-based MiGEC pipeline, which removed over 80% of raw TCR sequences during error correction. IMGT germline references were used for alignment of VDJ genes, and clonotypes were defined by a unique CDR3 amino acid sequence together with V-J genes. VDJtools evaluated clonal expansion, Shannon diversity and CDR3 relatedness (CalcPairwiseDistances, ClusterSamples); CLCbio workbench built phylogenetic trees. Expanded clones were defined as having at least 8 unique UMIs, based on coefficient-of-variation modelling across technical triplicates. The public reads were run again by TCRdb, first through fastp at Q25 and then through MiXCR, and only productive beta chains were kept. Rows are combined by CDR3 protein, so each entry shows the most common genes and DNA. These V and J calls originate from TCRdb's pipeline instead of the authors' own analysis. This sample gives 66,000 or so distinct CDR3 sequences in total; roughly 5% of them show up just once. Of the sample, approximately 3% falls within the top ten clones.

The TCR originated in a woman younger than 45 with multiple sclerosis. The sample consisted of PBMCs.

The CDR3 is CASSSGQPYEQYF. The nucleotide sequence reads TGTGCCAGCAGCTCCGGACAGCCCTACGAGCAGTACTTC. Rearrangement joined TRBV7-6 to TRBJ2-7; TRBD1 could be the D gene, as 6 bases match. Trimming at the junction amounts to 4 bases on V and 2 bases on J, and the germline ends lie 9 bases apart. From a lookup of the germline V gene, CDR1 and CDR2 are SGHVS and FNYEAQ. The CDR3, cysteine through phenylalanine, is 13 amino acids long. The sequence is cut down to CDR3 DNA, 39 bases in frame from base 1. Joined to the reference TRBV7-6 and TRBJ2-7 proteins, this CDR3 gives the full variable domain: GAGVSQSPRYKVTKRGQDVALRCDPISGHVSLYWYRQALGQGPEFLTYFNYEAQQDKSGLPNDRFSAERPEGSISTLTIQRTEQRDSAMYRCASSSGQPYEQYFGPGTRLTVT.